This is a list of T cell receptor beta chains from one sample in a study of OX40 agonist ivuxolimab in advanced cancers. Some clones are missing from TCRdb's copy, which holds only in-frame ones; the method was immunoSEQ multiplex PCR. The sample consists of roughly 70,000 clones, around 88% of them appearing once. Specimen: CD4+ or CD8+ T cells sorted from blood, collected in a trial of the OX40 agonist ivuxolimab. The receptors come from an adult with an advanced solid tumor such as melanoma, head and neck, liver or kidney cancer. The CDR3 runs from the conserved cysteine through the conserved F or W. Fields, in order: D gene, J gene, clone size, V gene, CDR3 DNA, CDR3 protein. A D gene is named only where the DNA matches it firmly. Some rows mark clone size as missing; the rest say once, few, many or name a class of expanded clone.

NA TRBJ2-7 NA TRBV6-1 TGTGCCAGCAGTGAAGGTATGAACGAGCAGTACTTC CASSEGMNEQYF
TRBD1 TRBJ2-1 NA TRBV10-3 TGTGCCATCAGTGGGACGGACAGGAGGACGGACAATGAGCAGTTCTTC CAISGTDRRTDNEQFF
TRBD1 TRBJ1-2 NA TRBV30 TGTGCCTGGAGGGGGGGGACAGGGGGCGCGAACTATGGCTACACCTTC CAWRGGTGGANYGYTF
TRBD1 TRBJ2-6 NA TRBV5-1 TGCGCCAGCACCGGACAGGGGTTCGCCTCTGGGGCCAACGTCCTGACTTTC CASTGQGFASGANVLTF
TRBD1 TRBJ1-5 NA TRBV6-5 TGTGCCAGCAGCTTCCGGGACAGGGGGACTCAGCCCCAGCATTTT CASSFRDRGTQPQHF
NA TRBJ1-6 NA TRBV7-9 TGTGCCAGCAGCTCACCATCAAGTCCACCCCTCCACTTT CASSSPSSPPLHF
TRBD2 TRBJ2-6 NA TRBV19 TGTGCCAGTAGTACCCAGCGCACGGGAGGACTCTCTGGGGCCAACGTCCTGACTTTC CASSTQRTGGLSGANVLTF
NA TRBJ1-6 NA TRBV10-3 TGTGCCATCAGTGAAGACCAGGACACTATGAATTCACCCCTCCACTTT CAISEDQDTMNSPLHF
NA TRBJ1-6 NA TRBV30 TGTGCCTGGAGTGTATCCGGGGGCTCTAGATCACCCCTCCACTTT CAWSVSGGSRSPLHF
NA TRBJ1-2 NA TRBV28 TGTGCCAGCAGGACTTGGAGGGGGGCGAGCTACACCTTC CASRTWRGASYTF
NA TRBJ2-4 NA TRBV21-1 TGTGCCAGCAGCAAAGTGAGTAGCGGGGGTCGATTAGCCAAAAACATTCAGTACTTC CASSKVSSGGRLAKNIQYF
TRBD2 TRBJ2-5 NA TRBV7-2 TGTGCCAGCAGCTTTCAGCGGGGGCAAGAGACCCAGTACTTC CASSFQRGQETQYF
TRBD1 TRBJ2-7 NA TRBV7-2 TGTGCCAGCAGCCCGCGGACAGGGGGTTCCTCCTACGAGCAGTACTTC CASSPRTGGSSYEQYF
NA TRBJ2-3 NA TRBV18 TGTGCCAGCTCACCTTCGAGGGGGGAAACAGATACGCAGTATTTT CASSPSRGETDTQYF
NA TRBJ2-7 NA TRBV5-5 TGTGCCAGCAGGATCTCAGGGGGGAATCTCTACGAGCAGTACTTC CASRISGGNLYEQYF
NA TRBJ2-5 NA TRBV5-5 TGTGCCAGCAGCCCCGCGATGGAGACCCAGTACTTC CASSPAMETQYF
NA TRBJ2-3 few TRBV7-8 TGTGCCAGCAGCTTACAGCGAGATACGCAGTATTTT CASSLQRDTQYF
NA TRBJ2-2 NA TRBV2 TGTGCCAGCAGGGCCGACTGGTCGGGGGAGCTGTTTTTT CASRADWSGELFF
TRBD1 TRBJ2-5 NA TRBV4-1 TGCGCCAGCAGCCAAGGGGCGGGACAGGGACGTTGGGAGACCCAGTACTTC CASSQGAGQGRWETQYF
NA TRBJ1-1 NA TRBV10-3 TGTGCCATCAGTGAGTTCCCCGAGGGAGGCACTGAAGCTTTCTTT CAISEFPEGGTEAFF
NA TRBJ2-2 NA TRBV19 TGTGCCAGTAGTTGGGGGAACACCGGGGAGCTGTTTTTT CASSWGNTGELFF
TRBD1 TRBJ1-1 NA TRBV19 TGTGCCAGTAGTGTACAGGGGGGGAACACTGAAGCTTTCTTT CASSVQGGNTEAFF
NA TRBJ2-3 NA TRBV5-1 TGCGCCAGCAACTATGGGGAGACAGATACGCAGTATTTT CASNYGETDTQYF
NA TRBJ1-1 NA TRBV28 TGTGCCAGCCCACAGGGAGTCACTGAAGCTTTCTTT CASPQGVTEAFF
TRBD1 TRBJ1-1 NA TRBV9 TGTGCCAGCAGCGTAGATGGACAGGGAGGTGAAGCTTTCTTT CASSVDGQGGEAFF
NA TRBJ1-2 NA TRBV10-3 TGTGCCGTCGGTGGGGAACGAGGCTATGGCTACACCTTC CAVGGERGYGYTF
NA TRBJ1-4 NA TRBV7-8 TGTGCCAGCAGCGCTCGGAGGCCAGGGGCAACTAATGAAAAACTGTTTTTT CASSARRPGATNEKLFF
NA TRBJ1-5 NA TRBV7-2 TGTGCCAGCAGCTTAGTTTCGCTTAATAGCAATCAGCCCCAGCATTTT CASSLVSLNSNQPQHF
NA TRBJ2-1 NA TRBV9 TGTGCCAGCAGCGTAGGGGATAGCGGAACGTTCGATGAGCAGTTCTTC CASSVGDSGTFDEQFF